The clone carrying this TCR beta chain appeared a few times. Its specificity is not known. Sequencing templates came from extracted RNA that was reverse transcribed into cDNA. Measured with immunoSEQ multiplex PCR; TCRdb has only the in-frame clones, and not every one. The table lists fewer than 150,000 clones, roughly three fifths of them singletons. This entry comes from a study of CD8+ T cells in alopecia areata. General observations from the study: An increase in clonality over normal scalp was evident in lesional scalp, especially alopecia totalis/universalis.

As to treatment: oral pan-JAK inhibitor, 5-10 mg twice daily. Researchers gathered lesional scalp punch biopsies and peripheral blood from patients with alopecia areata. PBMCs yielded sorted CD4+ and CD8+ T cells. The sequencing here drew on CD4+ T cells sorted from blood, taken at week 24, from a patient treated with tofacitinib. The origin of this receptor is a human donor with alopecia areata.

The CDR3 loop is CASSERDSLQYF. DNA for the CDR3: TGTGCCAGCAGTGAGCGGGACTCCCTGCAGTATTTT. The chain is built from TRBV2 and TRBJ2-3, with a possible D match to TRBD2 (6 bases). The V gene lost 3 bases and the J gene lost 11 bases, with 12 bases spanning the gap. Germline lookup yields CDR1 SNHLY and CDR2 FYNNEI. CDR3 length: 12 amino acids.